The present TCR beta chain was sequenced within a study of T cell responses to AZD1222 COVID-19 vaccine. Clones were sequenced by immunoSEQ multiplex PCR, and TCRdb holds only the in-frame ones, with some missing. The sample lists 100,000 to 150,000 clones, roughly 88% occurring once. About this clone itself: Antigen specificity is unknown.

The CDR3 contains 17 residues. CDR1 and CDR2 (germline): MNHEY, SMNVEV (reference sequence). Trimming took 7 bases from V and 3 from J; bases not matched to a gene: 16. General study findings and limits: Reportedly, close to half of spike-specific TCRs are directed against unmutated variant regions.

The clonotype comes from an adult who received the AZD1222 COVID-19 vaccine. The chain recombines TRBV27 with TRBJ2-3; 7 positions match TRBD1. The sample in question was peripheral blood, obtained 28 days after the second AZD1222 dose. Written as DNA, the CDR3 is TGTGCCAGCACGGCAACCCACAGGGGTTTGGCAACAGATACGCAGTATTTT. It yields the protein CASTATHRGLATDTQYF.